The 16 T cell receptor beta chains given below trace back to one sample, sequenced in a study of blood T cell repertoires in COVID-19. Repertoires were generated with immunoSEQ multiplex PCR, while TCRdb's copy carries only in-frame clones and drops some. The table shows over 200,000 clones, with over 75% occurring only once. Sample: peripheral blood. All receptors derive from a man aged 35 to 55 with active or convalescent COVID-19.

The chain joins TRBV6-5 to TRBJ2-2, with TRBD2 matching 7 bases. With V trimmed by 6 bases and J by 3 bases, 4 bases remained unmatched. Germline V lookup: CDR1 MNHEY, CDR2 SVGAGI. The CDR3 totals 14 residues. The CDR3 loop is CASRLGGDTGELFF. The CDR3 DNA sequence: TGTGCCAGCAGGTTGGGGGGGGACACCGGGGAGCTGTTTTTT.

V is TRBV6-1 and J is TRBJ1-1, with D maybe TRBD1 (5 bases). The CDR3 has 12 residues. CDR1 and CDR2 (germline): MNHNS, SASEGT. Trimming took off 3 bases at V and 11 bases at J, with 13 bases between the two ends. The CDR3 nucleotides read TGTGCCAGCAGTGATGGGTCAGGGAAGGCTTTCTTT. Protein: CASSDGSGKAFF.

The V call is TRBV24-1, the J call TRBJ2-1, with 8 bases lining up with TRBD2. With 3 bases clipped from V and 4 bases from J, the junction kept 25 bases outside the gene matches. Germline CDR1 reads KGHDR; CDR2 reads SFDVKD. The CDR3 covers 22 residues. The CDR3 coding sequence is TGTGCCACCAGTGATCCTCCACCCCCCGGGACTAGGCCCTACTTAAGTTACAATGAGCAGTTCTTC. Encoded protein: CATSDPPPPGTRPYLSYNEQFF.

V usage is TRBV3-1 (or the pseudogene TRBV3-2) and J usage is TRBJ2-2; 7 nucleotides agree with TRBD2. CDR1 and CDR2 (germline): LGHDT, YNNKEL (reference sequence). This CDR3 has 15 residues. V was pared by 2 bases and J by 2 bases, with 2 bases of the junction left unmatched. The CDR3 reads CASSQKAGNTGELFF. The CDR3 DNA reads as TGTGCCAGCAGCCAAAAAGCGGGAAACACCGGGGAGCTGTTTTTT.

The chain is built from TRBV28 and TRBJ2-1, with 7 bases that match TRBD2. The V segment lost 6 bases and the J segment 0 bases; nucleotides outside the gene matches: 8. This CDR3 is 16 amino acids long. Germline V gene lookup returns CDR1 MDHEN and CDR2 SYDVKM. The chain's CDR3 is CASSKLARSSYNEQFF. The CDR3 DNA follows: TGTGCCAGCAGCAAACTAGCGAGAAGCTCCTACAATGAGCAGTTCTTC.

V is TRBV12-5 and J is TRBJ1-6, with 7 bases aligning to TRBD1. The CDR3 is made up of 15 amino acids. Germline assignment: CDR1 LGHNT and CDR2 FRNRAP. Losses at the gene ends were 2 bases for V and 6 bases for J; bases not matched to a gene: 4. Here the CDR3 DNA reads TGTGCTAGTGGTTTGCCAGGGGGACCTAATTCACCCCTCCACTTT. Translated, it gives CASGLPGGPNSPLHF. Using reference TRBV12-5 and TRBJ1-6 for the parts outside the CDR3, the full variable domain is DARVTQTPRHKVTEMGQEVTMRCQPILGHNTVFWYRQTMMQGLELLAYFRNRAPLDDSGMPKDRFSAEMPDATLATLKIQPSEPRDSAVYFCASGLPGGPNSPLHFGNGTRLTVT.

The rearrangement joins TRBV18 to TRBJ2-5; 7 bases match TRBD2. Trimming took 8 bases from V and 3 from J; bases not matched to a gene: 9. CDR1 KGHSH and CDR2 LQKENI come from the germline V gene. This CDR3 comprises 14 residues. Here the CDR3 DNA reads TGTGCCAGCACAATCACCAGCGGGGAAGAGACCCAGTACTTC. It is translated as CASTITSGEETQYF.

CDR3 bases: TGTGCCAGCAGCCCGAGGACTAGCTTAAACAATGAGCAGTTCTTC. This codes for CASSPRTSLNNEQFF. The V and J genes are TRBV11-3 and TRBJ2-1; 8 bases align to TRBD2. The CDR3 has 15 amino acids. The J segment lost 5 bases and the V segment lost 5 bases, leaving 8 bases of the junction unmatched. Germline V lookup: CDR1 SGHNT, CDR2 YENEEA.

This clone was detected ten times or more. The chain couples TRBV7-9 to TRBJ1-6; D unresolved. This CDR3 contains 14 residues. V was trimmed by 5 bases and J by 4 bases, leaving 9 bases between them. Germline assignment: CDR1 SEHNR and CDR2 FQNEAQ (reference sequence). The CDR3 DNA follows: TGTGCCAGCAGCCTCGACAATTATAATTCACCCCTCCACTTT. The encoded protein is CASSLDNYNSPLHF.

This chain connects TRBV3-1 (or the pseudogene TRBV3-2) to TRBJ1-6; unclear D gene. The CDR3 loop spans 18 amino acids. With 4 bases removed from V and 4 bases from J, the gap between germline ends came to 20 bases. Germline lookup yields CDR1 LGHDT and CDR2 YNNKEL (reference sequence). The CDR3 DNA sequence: TGTGCCAGCAGCCCCCAGGACTTGGGTCCCTTTTATAATTCACCCCTCCACTTT. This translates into CASSPQDLGPFYNSPLHF.

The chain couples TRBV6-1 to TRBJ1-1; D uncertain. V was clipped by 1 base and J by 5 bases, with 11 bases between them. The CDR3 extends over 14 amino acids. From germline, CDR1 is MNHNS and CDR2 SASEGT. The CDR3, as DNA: TGTGCCAGCAGTGAAGAGACAAGGAGGACTGAAGCTTTCTTT. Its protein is CASSEETRRTEAFF.

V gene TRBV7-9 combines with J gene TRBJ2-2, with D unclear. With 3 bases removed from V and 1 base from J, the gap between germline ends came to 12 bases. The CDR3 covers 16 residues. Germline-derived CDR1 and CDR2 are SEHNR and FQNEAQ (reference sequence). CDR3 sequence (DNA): TGTGCCAGCAGCTTCTGGAGAACCGTGAACACCGGGGAGCTGTTTTTT. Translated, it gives CASSFWRTVNTGELFF.

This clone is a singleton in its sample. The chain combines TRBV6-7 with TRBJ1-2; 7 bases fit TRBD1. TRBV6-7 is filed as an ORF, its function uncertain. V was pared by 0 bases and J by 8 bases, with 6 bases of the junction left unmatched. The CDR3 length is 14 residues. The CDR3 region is CASSYSTGSSGYTF. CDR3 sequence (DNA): TGTGCCAGCAGTTACTCGACAGGGAGCAGCGGCTACACCTTC.

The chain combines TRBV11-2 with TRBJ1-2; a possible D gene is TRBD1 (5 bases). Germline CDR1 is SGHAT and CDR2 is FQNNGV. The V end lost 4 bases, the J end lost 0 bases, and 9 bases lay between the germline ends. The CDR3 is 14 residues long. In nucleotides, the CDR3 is TGTGCCAGCAGCTCCAGGGTTCCTAACTATGGCTACACCTTC. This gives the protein CASSSRVPNYGYTF.

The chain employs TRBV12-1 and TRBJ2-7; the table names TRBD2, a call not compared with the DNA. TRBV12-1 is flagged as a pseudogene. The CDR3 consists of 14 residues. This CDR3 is CASSPQRTSDEQYF. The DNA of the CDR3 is TGTGCCAGCAGCCCCCAAAGGACTAGCGACGAGCAGTACTTC.

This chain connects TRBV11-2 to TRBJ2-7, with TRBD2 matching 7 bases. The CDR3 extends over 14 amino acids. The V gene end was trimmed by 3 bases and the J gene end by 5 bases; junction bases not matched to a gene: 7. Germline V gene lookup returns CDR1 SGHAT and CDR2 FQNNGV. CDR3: CASSLGGSLDEQYF. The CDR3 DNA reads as TGTGCCAGCAGCTTGGGCGGGAGCCTCGACGAGCAGTACTTC. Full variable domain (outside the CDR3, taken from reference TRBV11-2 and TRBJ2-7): EAGVAQSPRYKIIEKRQSVAFWCNPISGHATLYWYQQILGQGPKLLIQFQNNGVVDDSQLPKDRFSAERLKGVDSTLKIQPAKLEDSAVYLCASSLGGSLDEQYFGPGTRLTVT.